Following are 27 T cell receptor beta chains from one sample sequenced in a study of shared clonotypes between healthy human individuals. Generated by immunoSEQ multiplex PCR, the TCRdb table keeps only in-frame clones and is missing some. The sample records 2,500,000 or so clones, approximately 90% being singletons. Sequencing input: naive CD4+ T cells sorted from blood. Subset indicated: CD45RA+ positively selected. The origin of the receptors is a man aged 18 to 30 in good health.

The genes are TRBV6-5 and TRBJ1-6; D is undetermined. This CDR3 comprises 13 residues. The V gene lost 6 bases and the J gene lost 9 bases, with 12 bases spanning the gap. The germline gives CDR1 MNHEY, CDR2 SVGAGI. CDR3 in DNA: TGTGCCAGCAGATCAGTTCTCCGTTCACCCCTCCACTTT. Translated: CASRSVLRSPLHF.

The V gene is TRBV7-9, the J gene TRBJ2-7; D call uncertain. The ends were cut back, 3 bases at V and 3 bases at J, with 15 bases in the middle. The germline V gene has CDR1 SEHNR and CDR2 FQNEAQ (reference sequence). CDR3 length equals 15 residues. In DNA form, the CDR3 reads TGTGCCAGCAGCTTGCTTAAAGGCGGATACTACGAGCAGTACTTC. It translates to CASSLLKGGYYEQYF.

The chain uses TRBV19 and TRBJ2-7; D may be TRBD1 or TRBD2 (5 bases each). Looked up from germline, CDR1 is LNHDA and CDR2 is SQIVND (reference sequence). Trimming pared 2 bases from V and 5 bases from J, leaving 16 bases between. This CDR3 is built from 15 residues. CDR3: CASSIWGPQVDEQYF. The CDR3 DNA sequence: TGTGCCAGTAGTATATGGGGACCCCAGGTGGACGAGCAGTACTTC.

CDR3 DNA: TGCGCCAGCAGCTTGGTGACAGGGCTGGAGACCCAGTACTTC. Residues: CASSLVTGLETQYF. The chain links TRBV5-1 to TRBJ2-5, with 7 bases identical to TRBD1. Germline assignment: CDR1 SGHRS and CDR2 YFSETQ. CDR3 length: 14 residues. V lost 0 bases and J lost 5; bases outside the gene matches: 4.

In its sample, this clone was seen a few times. As DNA, the CDR3 is TGTGCCAGTAGTGGGCGGACAGGGGGTAATTCACCCCTCCACTTT. As protein: CASSGRTGGNSPLHF. V usage is TRBV19 and J usage is TRBJ1-6; TRBD1 matches at 10 bases. The junction had 4 bases not matched to a gene; V was cut back by 5 bases and J by 6 bases. The CDR3 is 15 residues long. Germline-derived CDR1 and CDR2 are LNHDA and SQIVND (reference sequence).

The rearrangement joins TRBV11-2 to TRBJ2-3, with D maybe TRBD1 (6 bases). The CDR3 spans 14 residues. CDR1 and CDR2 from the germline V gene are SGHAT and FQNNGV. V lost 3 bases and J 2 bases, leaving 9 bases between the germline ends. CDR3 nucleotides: TGTGCCAGCAGCTTGGACAGATACACAGATACGCAGTATTTT. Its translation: CASSLDRYTDTQYF. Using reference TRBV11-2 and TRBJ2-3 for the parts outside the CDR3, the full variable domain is EAGVAQSPRYKIIEKRQSVAFWCNPISGHATLYWYQQILGQGPKLLIQFQNNGVVDDSQLPKDRFSAERLKGVDSTLKIQPAKLEDSAVYLCASSLDRYTDTQYFGPGTRLTVL.

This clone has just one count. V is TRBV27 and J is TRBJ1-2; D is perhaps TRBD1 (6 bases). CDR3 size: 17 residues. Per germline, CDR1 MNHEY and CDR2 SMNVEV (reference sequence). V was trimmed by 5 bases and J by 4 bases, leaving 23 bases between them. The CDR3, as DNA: TGTGCCAGCAGTCCGCACCAACCCCGGGACACCGTCTATGGCTACACCTTC. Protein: CASSPHQPRDTVYGYTF.

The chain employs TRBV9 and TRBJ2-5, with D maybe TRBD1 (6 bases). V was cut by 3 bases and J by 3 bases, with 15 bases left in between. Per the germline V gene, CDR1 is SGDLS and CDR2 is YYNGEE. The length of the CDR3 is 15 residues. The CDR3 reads CASSATGTTKETQYF. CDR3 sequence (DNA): TGTGCCAGCAGCGCCACAGGGACCACCAAAGAGACCCAGTACTTC.

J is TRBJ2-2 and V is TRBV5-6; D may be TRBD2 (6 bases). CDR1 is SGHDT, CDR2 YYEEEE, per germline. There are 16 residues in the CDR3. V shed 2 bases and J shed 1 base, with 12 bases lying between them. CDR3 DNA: TGTGCCAGCAGCTTCGGAGCGGGCCTGAACACCGGGGAGCTGTTTTTT. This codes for CASSFGAGLNTGELFF.

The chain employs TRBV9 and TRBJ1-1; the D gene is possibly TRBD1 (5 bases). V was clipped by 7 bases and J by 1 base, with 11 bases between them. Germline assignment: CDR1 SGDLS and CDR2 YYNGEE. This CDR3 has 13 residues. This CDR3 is CASSQGANTEAFF. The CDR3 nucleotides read TGTGCCAGCTCACAAGGGGCGAACACTGAAGCTTTCTTT.

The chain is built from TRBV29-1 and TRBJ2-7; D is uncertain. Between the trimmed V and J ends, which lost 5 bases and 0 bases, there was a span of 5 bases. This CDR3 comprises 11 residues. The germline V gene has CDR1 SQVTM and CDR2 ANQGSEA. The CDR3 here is CSVSNSYEQYF. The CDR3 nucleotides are TGCAGCGTTTCTAACTCCTACGAGCAGTACTTC.

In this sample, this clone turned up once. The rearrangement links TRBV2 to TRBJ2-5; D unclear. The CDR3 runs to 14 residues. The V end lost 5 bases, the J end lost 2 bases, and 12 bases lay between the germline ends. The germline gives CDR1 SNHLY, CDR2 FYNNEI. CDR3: CASSQGLVQETQYF. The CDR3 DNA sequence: TGTGCCAGCAGTCAAGGGCTGGTTCAAGAGACCCAGTACTTC.

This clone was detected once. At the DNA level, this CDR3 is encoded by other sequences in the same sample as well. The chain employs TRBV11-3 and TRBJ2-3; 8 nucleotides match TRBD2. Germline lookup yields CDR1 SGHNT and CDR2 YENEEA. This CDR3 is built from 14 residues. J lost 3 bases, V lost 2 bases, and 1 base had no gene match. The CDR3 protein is CASSLSGSTDTQYF. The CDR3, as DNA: TGTGCCAGCAGCTTAAGCGGGAGTACAGATACGCAGTATTTT.

CDR3 in DNA: TGTGCCTGTGACAGGGGGCGGGACGAGCAGTACTTC. This translates into CACDRGRDEQYF. The rearrangement uses TRBV30 and TRBJ2-7; 10 bases are shared with TRBD1. This CDR3 contains 12 residues. J was trimmed by 5 bases and V by 6 bases; bases with no gene match: 4. CDR1 is GTSNPN and CDR2 is SVGIG in the germline V gene (reference sequence).

CDR3 in DNA: TGTGCCAGCAGTTCACGGAGGGGAATGAACTATGGCTACACCTTC. It encodes CASSSRRGMNYGYTF. The chain combines TRBV6-5 with TRBJ1-2; a possible D gene is TRBD1 (5 bases). CDR3 length equals 15 residues. Deletions cut 4 bases from V and 2 bases from J, with 14 bases between. Germline CDR1 and CDR2: MNHEY and SVGAGI.

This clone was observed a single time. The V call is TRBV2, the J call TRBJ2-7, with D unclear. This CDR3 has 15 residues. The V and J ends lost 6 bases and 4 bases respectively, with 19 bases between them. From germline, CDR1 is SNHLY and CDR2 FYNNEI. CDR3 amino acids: CASSLEQQASYEQYF. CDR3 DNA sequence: TGTGCCAGCAGCCTCGAGCAGCAGGCCTCATACGAGCAGTACTTC.

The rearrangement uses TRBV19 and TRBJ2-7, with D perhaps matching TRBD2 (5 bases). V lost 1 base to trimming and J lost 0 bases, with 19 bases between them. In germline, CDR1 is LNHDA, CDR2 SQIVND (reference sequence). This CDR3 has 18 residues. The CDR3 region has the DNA TGTGCCAGTAGTATAGGGAGAAGCGGAGTAGGGAGCTCCTACGAGCAGTACTTC. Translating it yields CASSIGRSGVGSSYEQYF.

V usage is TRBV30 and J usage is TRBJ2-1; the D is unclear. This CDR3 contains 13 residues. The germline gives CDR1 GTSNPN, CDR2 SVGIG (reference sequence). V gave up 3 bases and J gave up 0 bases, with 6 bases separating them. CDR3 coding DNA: TGTGCCTGGAGGGTGGGCTCCTACAATGAGCAGTTCTTC. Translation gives CAWRVGSYNEQFF.

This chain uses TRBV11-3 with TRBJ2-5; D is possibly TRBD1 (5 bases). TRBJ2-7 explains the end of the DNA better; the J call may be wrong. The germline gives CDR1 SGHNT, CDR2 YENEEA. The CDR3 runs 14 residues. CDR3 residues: CASSLVSRDYEQYF. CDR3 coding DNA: TGTGCCAGCAGCTTAGTATCCAGGGACTACGAGCAGTACTTC.

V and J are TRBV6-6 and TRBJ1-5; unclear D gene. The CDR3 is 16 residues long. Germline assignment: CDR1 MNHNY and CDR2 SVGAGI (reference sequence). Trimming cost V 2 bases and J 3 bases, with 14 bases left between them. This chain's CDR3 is CASSYHVTDSNQPQHF. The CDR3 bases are TGTGCCAGCAGTTACCACGTCACAGATTCCAATCAGCCCCAGCATTTT.

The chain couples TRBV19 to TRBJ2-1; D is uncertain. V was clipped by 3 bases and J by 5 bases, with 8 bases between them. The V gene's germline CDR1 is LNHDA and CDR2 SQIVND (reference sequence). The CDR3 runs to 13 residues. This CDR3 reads CASSIPRNNEQFF. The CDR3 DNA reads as TGTGCCAGTAGTATTCCCCGAAACAATGAGCAGTTCTTC. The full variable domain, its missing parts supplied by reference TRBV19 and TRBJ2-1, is DGGITQSPKYLFRKEGQNVTLSCEQNLNHDAMYWYRQDPGQGLRLIYYSQIVNDFQKGDIAEGYSVSREKKESFPLTVTSAQKNPTAFYLCASSIPRNNEQFFGPGTRLTVL.

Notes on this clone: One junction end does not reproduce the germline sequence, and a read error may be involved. The CDR3 coding sequence is TGTGCCTGGAGTCCCATTGCCACCAAGCTTACCTTT. Residues: CAWSPIATKLTF. V is TRBV30 and J is TRBJ1-1; D gene ambiguous. CDR3 length equals 12 residues. CDR1 is GTSNPN, CDR2 SVGIG, per germline (reference sequence).

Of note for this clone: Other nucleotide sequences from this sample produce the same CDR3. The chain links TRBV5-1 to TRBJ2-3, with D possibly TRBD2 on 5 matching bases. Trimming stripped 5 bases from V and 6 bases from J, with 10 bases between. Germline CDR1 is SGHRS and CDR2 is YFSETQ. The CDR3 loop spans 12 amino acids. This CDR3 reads CASSLEGDTQYF. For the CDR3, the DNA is TGCGCCAGCAGTTTAGAGGGCGATACGCAGTATTTT.

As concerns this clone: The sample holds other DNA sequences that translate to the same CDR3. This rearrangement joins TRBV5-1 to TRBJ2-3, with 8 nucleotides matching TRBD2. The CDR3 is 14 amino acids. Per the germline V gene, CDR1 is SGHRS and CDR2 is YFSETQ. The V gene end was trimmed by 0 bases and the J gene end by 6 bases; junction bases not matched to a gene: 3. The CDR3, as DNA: TGCGCCAGCAGCTTGGCGGGGGGGGCCGATACGCAGTATTTT. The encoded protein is CASSLAGGADTQYF.

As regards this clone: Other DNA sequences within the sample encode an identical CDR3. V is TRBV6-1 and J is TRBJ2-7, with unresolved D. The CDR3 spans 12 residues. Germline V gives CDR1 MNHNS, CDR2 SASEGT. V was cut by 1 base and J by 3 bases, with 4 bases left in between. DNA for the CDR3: TGTGCCAGCAGTGAAGTAGGCTACGAGCAGTACTTC. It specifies CASSEVGYEQYF.

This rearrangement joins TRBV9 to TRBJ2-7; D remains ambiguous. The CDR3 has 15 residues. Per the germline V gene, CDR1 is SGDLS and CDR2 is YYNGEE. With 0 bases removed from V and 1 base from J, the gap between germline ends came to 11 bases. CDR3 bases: TGTGCCAGCAGCGTAGGTGAGGCACAGTCCTACGAGCAGTACTTC. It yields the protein CASSVGEAQSYEQYF.

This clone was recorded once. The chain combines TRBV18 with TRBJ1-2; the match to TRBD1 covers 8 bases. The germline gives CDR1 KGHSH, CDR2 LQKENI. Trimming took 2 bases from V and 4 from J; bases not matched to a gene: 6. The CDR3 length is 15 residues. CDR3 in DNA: TGTGCCAGCTCACCATTAACAGGGGGATTCTATGGCTACACCTTC. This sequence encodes CASSPLTGGFYGYTF.